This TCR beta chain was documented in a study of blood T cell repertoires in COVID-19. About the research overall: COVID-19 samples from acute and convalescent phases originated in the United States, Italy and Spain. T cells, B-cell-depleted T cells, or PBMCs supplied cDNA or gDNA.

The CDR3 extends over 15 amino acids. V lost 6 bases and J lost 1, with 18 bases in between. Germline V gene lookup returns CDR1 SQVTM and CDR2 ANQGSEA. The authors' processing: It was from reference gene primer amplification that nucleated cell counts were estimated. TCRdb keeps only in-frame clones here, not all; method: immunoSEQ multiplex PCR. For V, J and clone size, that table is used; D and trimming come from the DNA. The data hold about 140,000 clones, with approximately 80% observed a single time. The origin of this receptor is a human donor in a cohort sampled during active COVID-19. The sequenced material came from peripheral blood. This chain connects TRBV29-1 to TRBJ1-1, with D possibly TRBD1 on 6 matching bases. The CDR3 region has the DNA TGCAGCGTCGGGGAACAGGGCCTAACGAACACTGAAGCTTTCTTT. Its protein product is CSVGEQGLTNTEAFF.